Listed below are T cell receptor beta chains from one sample, sequenced in a study of tumor-infiltrating lymphocytes in localized non-small cell lung cancer. Assay: immunoSEQ multiplex PCR; the TCRdb copy retains only in-frame clones and omits some. The data contain about 9,600 clones, about 80% of them singletons. The sequenced material came from uninvolved lung tissue not adjacent to the tumor. The receptors derive from a human donor with non-small cell lung cancer. CDR3s include the opening cysteine and the closing phenylalanine or tryptophan. The D gene is left open where the match is weak. Expanded clones get a size class; other rows say once, few or many, or leave the size out.

cdr3_nt	cdr3_aa	clone_size	d_call	j_call	v_call
TGCAGCGTTGTAGTCAGCGGAAACTATGGCTACACCTTC	CSVVVSGNYGYTF	once	-	TRBJ1-2	TRBV29-1
TGTGCCAGCAGCGTAGTGGTTAGCGGGTTCAATGAGCAGTTCTTC	CASSVVVSGFNEQFF	-	TRBD2	TRBJ2-1	TRBV9
TGTGCCAGCAGTTCCCAGGGGGCCAGGGGCTACACCTTC	CASSSQGARGYTF	-	TRBD1	TRBJ1-2	TRBV27
TGTGCCAGCAGACACGGGGCGGGGGGAACCTACGAGCAGTACTTC	CASRHGAGGTYEQYF	few	TRBD2	TRBJ2-7	TRBV27
TGTGCCAGCAGTGGCGAGACAGGATCCAGGGGCCGCTACACCTTC	CASSGETGSRGRYTF	-	-	TRBJ1-2	TRBV28
TGTGCCAGCAGTGACGGATCCCGAGGAGAGACCCAGTACTTC	CASSDGSRGETQYF	-	-	TRBJ2-5	TRBV6-6
TGTGCCAGCAGGACCGGGACAAACAATGAGCAGTTCTTC	CASRTGTNNEQFF	-	-	TRBJ2-1	TRBV5-8
TGTGCCAGCAGCCCCAGGGACGGGGACACAGATACGCAGTATTTT	CASSPRDGDTDTQYF	-	-	TRBJ2-3	TRBV9
TGCGCCAGCAGCACGGGGACAGGTAATCAGCCCCAGCATTTT	CASSTGTGNQPQHF	-	TRBD1	TRBJ1-5	TRBV5-1
TGTGCCAGCGGCCCACTAGCGGGCGGCACAGATACGCAGTATTTT	CASGPLAGGTDTQYF	-	TRBD2	TRBJ2-3	TRBV2
TGTGCCAGCAGCGCGACTCGGCCAGAGGGGATGAGCTACACCTTC	CASSATRPEGMSYTF	-	-	TRBJ1-2	TRBV9
TGTGCCAGTAGGACAGGGGGATGGGATACGCAGTATTTT	CASRTGGWDTQYF	few	TRBD1	TRBJ2-3	TRBV19
TGTGCCAGCAGGCCTGGACGGAGCTATGGCTACACCTTC	CASRPGRSYGYTF	few	-	TRBJ1-2	TRBV5-6
TGTGCCAGCAGCGTGGTAGGGGTGGAGGGTAGACAGCCCCAGCATTTT	CASSVVGVEGRQPQHF	-	-	TRBJ1-5	TRBV9
TGTGCCAGCAGCCCCCCGGGGAGCAATCAGCCCCAGCATTTT	CASSPPGSNQPQHF	-	-	TRBJ1-5	TRBV9
TGCAGCGTTGGACCCAACGGACTAGAAGAAGAGCAGTTCTTC	CSVGPNGLEEEQFF	few	TRBD2	TRBJ2-1	TRBV29-1
TGTGCCAGCAGTGAAATCGGGCGGGGGCAGTACTTC	CASSEIGRGQYF	once	-	TRBJ2-7	TRBV6-1
TGTGCCAGCAGTTACGAGACCTCCCGGGGAGCTTTCTTT	CASSYETSRGAFF	once	-	TRBJ1-1	TRBV6-6
TGTGCCAGCAGCTTATTGGTGAACACTGAAGCTTTCTTT	CASSLLVNTEAFF	-	-	TRBJ1-1	TRBV7-2
TGTGCCAGCAGCTGGTTGGGGGTTGGGCAAGAGACCCAGTACTTC	CASSWLGVGQETQYF	-	-	TRBJ2-5	TRBV7-2
TGCAGCGTGGACCGGGACAACCAAAGGACGCAGCAGTTCTTC	CSVDRDNQRTQQFF	-	-	TRBJ2-1	TRBV29-1
TGTGCCAGCCGAGACCCCGGGCCAAAAAACACCATATATTTT	CASRDPGPKNTIYF	-	-	TRBJ1-3	TRBV14
TGCGCCAGCAGCTTGCAGGGTAGGAACACCGGGGAGCTGTTTTTT	CASSLQGRNTGELFF	-	-	TRBJ2-2	TRBV5-1
TGTGCCAGCAGGCTACGACAGGGATTTGAGGGCTATGGCTACACCTTC	CASRLRQGFEGYGYTF	-	TRBD1	TRBJ1-2	TRBV28
TGTGCCAGCAGCCCCTACTCCGGGTCAGGGTTGTCCTACGAGCAGTACTTC	CASSPYSGSGLSYEQYF	-	-	TRBJ2-7	TRBV9
TGTGCCAGCAGTTACACCGAGAATCAGCCCCAGCATTTT	CASSYTENQPQHF	-	-	TRBJ1-5	TRBV6-5